This record looks at one T cell receptor beta chain sequence and its context. This specimen belongs to a study of blood T cell repertoires in COVID-19. The germline V gene has CDR1 SQVTM and CDR2 ANQGSEA. The V gene end was trimmed by 6 bases and the J gene end by 3 bases; junction bases not matched to a gene: 5. The CDR3 length is 12 residues. Clones were sequenced by immunoSEQ multiplex PCR, and TCRdb holds only the in-frame ones, with some missing. The top ten clones hold roughly 2% of a sample with 300,000 to 500,000 clones, approximately 91% of them seen once. The participants were between about 18 and 90 years old and came from fewer than 25 US areas. Participants had their cohort set by participant-reported clinical history.

This receptor was obtained from a woman between 40 and 55 years old with acute COVID-19. V usage is TRBV29-1 and J usage is TRBJ2-7, with TRBD2 matching over 7 bases. The sample consisted of PBMCs or T cells enriched from blood (not recorded which). CDR3 bases: TGCAGCGTCCGGGACTACCGCTACGAGCAGTACTTC. Translated, it gives CSVRDYRYEQYF.